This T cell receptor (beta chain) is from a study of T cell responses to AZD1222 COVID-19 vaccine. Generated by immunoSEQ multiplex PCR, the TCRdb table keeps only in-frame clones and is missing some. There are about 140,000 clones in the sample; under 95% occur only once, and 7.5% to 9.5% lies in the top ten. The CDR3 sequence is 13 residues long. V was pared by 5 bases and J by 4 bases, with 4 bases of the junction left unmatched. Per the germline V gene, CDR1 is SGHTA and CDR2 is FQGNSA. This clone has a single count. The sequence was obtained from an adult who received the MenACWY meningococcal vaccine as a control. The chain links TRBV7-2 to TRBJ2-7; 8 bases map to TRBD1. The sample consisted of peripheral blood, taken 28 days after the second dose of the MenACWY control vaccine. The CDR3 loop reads CASSPRQGYEQYF. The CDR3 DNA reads TGTGCCAGCAGCCCCCGACAGGGGTACGAGCAGTACTTC.